Listed below are T cell receptor beta chains from one sample, sequenced in a study of a mutant IDH1 vaccine in newly diagnosed glioma. These receptors' targets are unknown. Only in-frame clones appear in the TCRdb table, and some are missing; sequencing was by immunoSEQ multiplex PCR. The table lists around 94,000 clones, roughly 89% of them singletons. The sample was PBMCs, taken from a glioma patient whose treatment included an IDH1 peptide vaccine. The receptors stem from a woman in her 50s with glioma. Each CDR3 is given with its conserved first and last residue. D genes are given only for firm matches. The size entry is marked missing in some rows and otherwise reads once, few, many or a size class.

CDR3	DNA	size	V	D	J
CAWGGGGVETQYF	TGTGCCTGGGGCGGTGGCGGTGTGGAGACCCAGTACTTC	.	TRBV30	.	TRBJ2-5
CASTKGYNEQFF	TGTGCCAGCACAAAGGGCTACAATGAGCAGTTCTTC	.	TRBV6-6	.	TRBJ2-1
CASRPPRDGSYEQYF	TGTGCCAGCAGACCTCCCCGGGACGGATCCTACGAGCAGTACTTC	.	TRBV6-1	.	TRBJ2-7
CASRPRGPNYGYTF	TGTGCCAGCAGACCGCGGGGGCCGAACTATGGCTACACCTTC	.	TRBV7-2	.	TRBJ1-2
CASSLAGAGGVTGELFF	TGTGCCAGCAGTTTGGCGGGAGCGGGAGGGGTCACCGGGGAGCTGTTTTTT	.	TRBV28	TRBD2	TRBJ2-2
CASSLVGSPGNTIYF	TGTGCCAGCAGCTTAGTAGGGTCCCCCGGAAACACCATATATTTT	once	TRBV11-2	.	TRBJ1-3
CASSLTQASSYEQYF	TGTGCCAGCAGTTTGACACAGGCGAGCTCCTACGAGCAGTACTTC	.	TRBV27	.	TRBJ2-7
CASSYNTAGDGYTF	TGTGCCAGCAGTTACAATACGGCCGGAGATGGCTACACCTTC	.	TRBV6-5	.	TRBJ1-2
CASSQALGQYGYTF	TGCGCCAGCAGCCAAGCCCTAGGACAGTACGGCTACACCTTC	.	TRBV4-1	.	TRBJ1-2
CASSPRTQGGHGYTF	TGTGCCAGCAGCCCGAGGACTCAGGGGGGTCATGGCTACACCTTC	.	TRBV9	TRBD1	TRBJ1-2
CASSPAGGAGYYNEQFF	TGTGCCAGCAGCCCGGCAGGGGGCGCCGGCTACTACAATGAGCAGTTCTTC	once	TRBV5-6	TRBD1	TRBJ2-1
CATSGNRDYGYTF	TGTGCCACCAGCGGGAACAGGGACTATGGCTACACCTTC	.	TRBV15	.	TRBJ1-2
CASSPRVPTIYEQYF	TGTGCCAGCAGCCCGCGAGTCCCAACTATCTACGAGCAGTACTTC	.	TRBV27	.	TRBJ2-7
CASRQDSMNTEAFF	TGTGCCAGCAGGCAGGACAGCATGAACACTGAAGCTTTCTTT	.	TRBV7-9	.	TRBJ1-1
CAWSVQGNHEQYF	TGTGCCTGGAGTGTACAGGGGAATCACGAGCAGTACTTC	.	TRBV30	TRBD1	TRBJ2-7